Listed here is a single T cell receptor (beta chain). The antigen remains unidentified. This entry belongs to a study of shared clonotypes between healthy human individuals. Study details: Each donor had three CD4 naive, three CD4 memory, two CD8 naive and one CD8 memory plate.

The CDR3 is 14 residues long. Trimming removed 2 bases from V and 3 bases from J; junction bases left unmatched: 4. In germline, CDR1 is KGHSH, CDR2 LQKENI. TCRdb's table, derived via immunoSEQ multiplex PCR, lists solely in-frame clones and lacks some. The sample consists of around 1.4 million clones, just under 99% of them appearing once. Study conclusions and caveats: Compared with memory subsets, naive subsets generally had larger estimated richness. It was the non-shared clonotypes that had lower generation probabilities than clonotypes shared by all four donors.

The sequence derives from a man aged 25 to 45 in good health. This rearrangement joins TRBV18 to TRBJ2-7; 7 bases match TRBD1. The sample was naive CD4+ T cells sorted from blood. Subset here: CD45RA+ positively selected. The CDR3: CASSPETGRYEQYF. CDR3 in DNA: TGTGCCAGCTCACCAGAGACAGGGCGCTACGAGCAGTACTTC.